A selection of T cell receptor beta chains follows, all from one sample in a study of T cells after yellow fever vaccination. Via MiXCR, TCRdb re-called the 5' RACE reads, giving one row per CDR3 protein. The sample has about 340,000 distinct CDR3 sequences, approximately 12% seen once; the top ten hold 2.5% to 4%. Sequenced material: CD4+ T cells sorted from PBMCs, taken 15 days after the yellow fever booster vaccination. The receptor set was obtained from a man in his late teens or twenties who received the YFV17D yellow fever vaccine. Both conserved end residues are part of each CDR3. Each record gives: D gene, V gene, J gene, clone size, CDR3 protein, CDR3 DNA. The D gene is left open where the match is weak. Only some rows state a clone size, as once, few, many or a class for expanded clones.

-	TRBV4-3	TRBJ2-3	few	CASSQRTAITDTQYF	TGCGCCAGCAGCCAAAGAACGGCTATCACAGATACGCAGTATTTT
-	TRBV19	TRBJ2-5	few	CASMASYQETQYF	TGTGCCAGTATGGCCTCGTACCAAGAGACCCAGTACTTC
-	TRBV20-1	TRBJ2-4	many	CSGPAQTGGIQYF	TGCAGTGGACCCGCCCAGACTGGGGGGATTCAGTACTTC
-	TRBV4-1	TRBJ2-1	few	CASSQVGAGINSYNEQFF	TGCGCCAGCAGCCAAGTCGGGGCGGGGATCAACTCCTACAATGAGCAGTTCTTC
-	TRBV5-1	TRBJ1-3	few	CASSLEGLDTIYF	TGCGCCAGCAGCCTGGAGGGTCTGGACACCATATATTTT
-	TRBV19	TRBJ1-5	few	CASSVDRYQPQHF	TGTGCCAGTAGTGTTGACAGGTATCAGCCCCAGCATTTT
TRBD2	TRBV4-2	TRBJ2-3	few	CASTPGDGGVADTQYF	TGTGCCAGCACCCCCGGGGACGGGGGGGTCGCAGATACGCAGTATTTT
TRBD2	TRBV20-1	TRBJ2-1	few	CSAPQTSGFYNEQFF	TGCAGTGCTCCCCAAACTAGCGGTTTTTACAATGAGCAGTTCTTC
-	TRBV5-1	TRBJ1-1	-	CASSLDAPWGKAEAFF	TGCGCCAGCAGCTTGGATGCGCCGTGGGGAAAAGCTGAAGCTTTCTTT
TRBD2	TRBV3-1	TRBJ2-1	-	CASSQAPAGGPEQFF	TGTGCCAGCAGCCAAGCGCCAGCGGGGGGCCCTGAGCAGTTCTTC
TRBD2	TRBV7-3	TRBJ2-3	-	CASSPTRSGGERSTDTQYF	TGTGCCAGCAGCCCCACCCGGAGCGGGGGGGAGAGATCCACAGATACGCAGTATTTT
TRBD2	TRBV28	TRBJ2-1	few	CASSLWTSRRFF	TGTGCCAGCAGTTTATGGACTAGCCGTCGGTTCTTC
TRBD2	TRBV29-1	TRBJ2-3	few	CSVKRGGTSTDTQYF	TGCAGCGTTAAGCGGGGGGGGACTAGCACAGATACGCAGTATTTT
-	TRBV10-3	TRBJ1-1	-	CAISVKLRMNTEAFF	TGTGCCATCAGTGTAAAATTGAGGATGAACACTGAAGCTTTCTTT
TRBD1	TRBV18	TRBJ2-2	-	CASSSTGTGNTGELFF	TGTGCCAGCTCATCTACCGGGACAGGGAACACCGGGGAGCTGTTTTTT
TRBD2	TRBV4-3	TRBJ2-7	-	CASSQEEGLTWHEQYF	TGCGCCAGCAGCCAAGAAGAGGGACTAACGTGGCACGAGCAGTACTTC
TRBD1	TRBV5-4	TRBJ1-1	many	CASSPGTVNTEAFF	TGTGCCAGCAGCCCTGGGACAGTGAACACTGAAGCTTTCTTT
-	TRBV24-1	TRBJ2-3	-	CATSDRHGLGADTQYF	TGTGCCACCAGTGATCGGCACGGATTGGGGGCAGATACGCAGTATTTT
-	TRBV15	TRBJ1-6	few	CATSRVRDSPLHF	TGTGCCACCAGCAGGGTGAGGGATTCACCCCTCCACTTT
TRBD2	TRBV7-6	TRBJ2-3	-	CASSPTLVAGETDTQYF	TGTGCCAGCAGCCCGACCCTCGTAGCGGGGGAAACAGATACGCAGTATTTT
-	TRBV29-1	TRBJ2-5	many	CSVRTPQETQYF	TGCAGCGTGCGGACCCCCCAAGAGACCCAGTACTTC
-	TRBV24-1	TRBJ1-1	few	CATSDRTRAFF	TGTGCCACCAGTGATCGCACTAGGGCTTTCTTT
-	TRBV5-1	TRBJ1-4	few	CASRTTGTDYEKLFF	TGCGCCAGCCGAACTACCGGGACGGATTATGAAAAACTGTTTTTT
TRBD1	TRBV5-4	TRBJ1-6	-	CASSHTGGADNSPLHF	TGTGCCAGCAGCCATACAGGGGGCGCAGATAATTCACCCCTCCACTTT
TRBD1	TRBV29-1	TRBJ1-5	-	CSVGTGQGKQPQHF	TGCAGCGTTGGAACGGGACAGGGGAAGCAGCCCCAGCATTTT
-	TRBV5-1	TRBJ1-5	many	CASSLGGNNQPQHF	TGCGCCAGCAGCTTAGGAGGAAACAATCAGCCCCAGCATTTT
TRBD2	TRBV9	TRBJ2-3	-	CASSVEVGGFTDTQYF	TGTGCCAGCAGCGTAGAGGTGGGGGGGTTCACAGATACGCAGTATTTT